This is a list of T cell receptor beta chains from one sample in a study of OX40 agonist ivuxolimab in advanced cancers. Libraries were prepared by immunoSEQ multiplex PCR; TCRdb keeps only in-frame clonotypes and omits some of them. Of about 73,000 clones in the sample, around nine tenths were seen once. Source: CD4+ or CD8+ T cells sorted from blood, taken in a trial of the OX40 agonist ivuxolimab. The receptors come from an adult with an advanced solid tumor such as melanoma, head and neck, liver or kidney cancer. Both conserved end residues are part of each CDR3. Some rows have no size entry. The others give once, few or many, or a class for an expanded clone.

v_call	j_call	clone_size	cdr3_aa
TRBV6-6	TRBJ2-7	NA	CASMTSGTGGYEQYF
TRBV9	TRBJ2-7	NA	CAWWDRAYEQYF
TRBV30	TRBJ2-4	NA	CAWSKVAPREVIQYF
TRBV28	TRBJ2-7	NA	CASISAGYSSYEQYF
TRBV29-1	TRBJ1-2	NA	CSGRTLGGYTF
TRBV30	TRBJ2-5	NA	CAAGLQETQYF
TRBV9	TRBJ2-1	NA	CASSFGLAEYPNEQFF
TRBV21-1	TRBJ2-1	NA	CASSKDGGTYNEQFF
TRBV30	TRBJ2-3	NA	CAWSRLAGGTDTQYF
TRBV14	TRBJ1-3	NA	CASSPYSGNTIYF
TRBV19	TRBJ1-2	NA	CASSPTGGSYGYTF
TRBV4-1	TRBJ2-1	NA	CASSQDWEGPREQFF
TRBV19	TRBJ1-3	NA	CASSMKLDPTRGNTIYF
TRBV7-8	TRBJ2-5	once	CAIRGRYQETQYF
TRBV9	TRBJ2-5	NA	CASSVATGLAGAARGETQYF
TRBV11-2	TRBJ1-3	NA	CASSRGQGLSGNTIYF
TRBV6-5	TRBJ2-5	NA	CASSETSGKETQYF
TRBV27	TRBJ1-2	NA	CASANNIGTGGNGYTF
TRBV6-5	TRBJ2-5	NA	CASGPPTSRETQYF
TRBV6-1	TRBJ1-5	few	CASSVQGRKHF
TRBV5-8	TRBJ1-1	few	CASSLARGGAFF
TRBV5-6	TRBJ1-4	NA	CASSPGTDEKLFF
TRBV7-9	TRBJ1-1	once	CASSLGRRQGASEAFF
TRBV7-2	TRBJ1-6	once	CASSPQVGTGGNSPLHF
TRBV11-1	TRBJ1-1	NA	CASRRHGQGGDVTEAFF
TRBV7-8	TRBJ2-5	NA	CASRQTGEETQYF
TRBV5-1	TRBJ1-1	NA	CASSLTSQTEAFF
TRBV7-6	TRBJ2-7	NA	CASSPPGYGYEQYF
TRBV18	TRBJ1-1	NA	CASSPPTGPNTEAFF
TRBV30	TRBJ2-1	NA	CAWSRGRSSYNEQFF
TRBV28	TRBJ1-1	NA	CASVTGVSEAFF
TRBV4-1	TRBJ2-6	NA	CASSQDRSGANVLTF
TRBV6-1	TRBJ1-4	NA	CASTRSFQANEKLFF
TRBV30	TRBJ2-3	NA	CAWSLPSGGLVIADTQYF
TRBV28	TRBJ1-5	NA	CASSFKGFGNQPQHF
TRBV11-3	TRBJ2-7	few	CASSLEGGQKQYF
TRBV6-5	TRBJ2-7	NA	CASSYNGPSYDGQYF
TRBV28	TRBJ2-2	NA	CASWRELTGELFF
TRBV27	TRBJ1-1	NA	CASWPVGGGTEAFF
TRBV28	TRBJ2-2	NA	CASSTQGTGELFF
TRBV25-1	TRBJ1-2	NA	CASRADSYGYTF
TRBV6-5	TRBJ1-5	NA	CASSYSQGAQPQHF
TRBV7-9	TRBJ2-5	NA	CASSLALAGRKETQYF
TRBV18	TRBJ1-2	NA	CASSPRDKPANYGYTF
TRBV11-1	TRBJ1-3	NA	CASSLGQGAKNTIYF
TRBV6-6	TRBJ2-7	NA	CASSYGQSSYEQYF
TRBV18	TRBJ2-7	NA	CASSSSGTGGYEQYF
TRBV5-1	TRBJ2-2	NA	CASSSLIRTDGELFF
TRBV30	TRBJ2-4	NA	CAWSFGQGNIQYF
TRBV28	TRBJ2-7	NA	CASSPYRGSSYEQYF
TRBV27	TRBJ2-7	NA	CASSHRTGWKSEQYF